This T cell receptor (beta chain) originates from a study of beta chain features in type 1 diabetes. Study results and limitations: There was a moderate but significant shortening of TCRB CDR3s in all four CD4+ subsets of Type 1 diabetes patients. Since sequencing was performed on cDNA, cells with high TCR expression could be over-represented.

Every participating donor gave one draw, a heparinised blood sample averaging roughly 100 mL. CD45RO/CCR7/CD25/CD127/CD95/CD27 sorting isolated CD4+ naive, central memory, regulatory and stem cell-like memory cells. Of the isolated RNA, all was reverse transcribed, and so the sequenced material was expressed TCRB transcripts. Here immunoSEQ multiplex PCR was the method, and the copy in TCRdb shows in-frame clones only, minus some. The sample includes 240,000 or so clones, roughly 70% seen only once; the top ten take 0.053%. About this clone itself: What it binds is unknown.

This clonotype originated in a man aged 30-40 years in good health. The sequenced sample was naive CD4+ T cells from blood.

CDR3 nucleotides: TGCAGCGTTGAAGGGGGTCGGGAGGGCACTGAAGCTTTCTTT. Its protein is CSVEGGREGTEAFF. V gene TRBV29-1 combines with J gene TRBJ1-1, with D unclear. CDR1 SQVTM and CDR2 ANQGSEA come from the germline V gene. This CDR3 is built from 14 residues. The germline V and J ends were trimmed by 1 base and 4 bases, with 13 bases remaining between them.